These T cell receptor beta chains were read from a single sample in a study of T cells in Graves' hyperthyroidism and ophthalmopathy. One entry per CDR3 protein results from TCRdb running MiXCR on the multiplex PCR reads. The sample holds around 600,000 distinct CDR3 sequences, about 16% seen once. Material: blood. These receptors were collected from a woman in her 40s with Graves' ophthalmopathy. Both conserved end residues are part of each CDR3. The D gene is left open where the match is weak. Size is omitted from some rows. Given values are once, few, many or a class for expanded clones.

j_call cdr3_length v_call clone_size d_call cdr3_aa cdr3_nt
TRBJ2-6 17 TRBV5-1 - - CASSFNGLSSGANVLTF TGCGCCAGCAGCTTTAATGGGCTTAGCTCTGGGGCCAACGTCCTGACTTTC
TRBJ2-1 16 TRBV14 few TRBD2 CASSTIRSGSYGEQFF TGTGCCAGCAGCACCATTAGGAGCGGGAGTTATGGTGAGCAGTTCTTC
TRBJ1-6 16 TRBV7-9 few - CASSPQISSYNSPLHF TGTGCCAGCAGCCCTCAAATCAGCTCCTATAATTCACCCCTCCACTTT
TRBJ2-7 13 TRBV2 many - CASMGGGPYEQYF TGTGCCAGCATGGGAGGCGGCCCCTACGAGCAGTACTTC
TRBJ2-5 14 TRBV20-1 many - CSARDGGVQETQYF TGCAGTGCTAGAGATGGTGGAGTCCAAGAGACCCAGTACTTC
TRBJ2-5 14 TRBV7-8 few - CASSSYGGGETQYF TGTGCCAGCAGCTCCTATGGTGGAGGCGAGACCCAGTACTTC
TRBJ2-5 15 TRBV6-1 many TRBD1 CASRDSPSGGETQYF TGTGCCAGCCGGGACAGCCCAAGTGGGGGAGAGACCCAGTACTTC
TRBJ1-1 14 TRBV2 many - CASTPQGGGTEAFF TGTGCCAGCACCCCACAGGGAGGGGGCACTGAAGCTTTCTTT
TRBJ2-1 20 TRBV7-3 few TRBD2 CASSSPLAGSGGSSYNEQFF TGTGCCAGCAGCTCCCCCCTTGCGGGATCGGGGGGGAGCTCCTACAATGAGCAGTTCTTC
TRBJ1-5 15 TRBV12-3/TRBV12-4 few - CASSLGAGVGQPQHF TGTGCCAGCAGTTTAGGGGCAGGGGTCGGCCAGCCCCAGCATTTT
TRBJ2-1 14 TRBV9 few TRBD2 CASSTGLLDNEQFF TGTGCCAGCAGCACGGGACTACTGGACAATGAGCAGTTCTTC
TRBJ2-1 11 TRBV28 - - CASSRLGEQFF TGTGCCAGCAGTAGGTTGGGTGAGCAGTTCTTC
TRBJ2-3 16 TRBV6-1 few - CASTLGPISSTDTQYF TGTGCCAGCACCCTAGGACCGATATCTAGCACAGATACGCAGTATTTT
TRBJ2-5 13 TRBV28 - - CASSLNRAETQYF TGTGCCAGCAGTTTAAACAGGGCGGAGACCCAGTACTTC
TRBJ1-2 12 TRBV5-6 - - CASTYLGGGYTF TGTGCCAGCACCTACCTGGGGGGGGGCTACACCTTC
TRBJ2-7 15 TRBV15 many TRBD2 CATGTGLAGAYEQYF TGTGCCACCGGGACGGGACTAGCGGGAGCCTACGAGCAGTACTTC
TRBJ2-7 15 TRBV4-1 few TRBD2 CASSQSGTSPYEQYF TGCGCCAGCAGCCAAAGCGGGACTAGTCCCTACGAGCAGTACTTC
TRBJ2-5 15 TRBV5-5 many - CASSLAGRVRETQYF TGTGCCAGCAGCCTGGCAGGCAGAGTCAGAGAGACCCAGTACTTC
TRBJ1-1 14 TRBV11-3 many TRBD1 CASSPGQGHTEAFF TGTGCCAGCAGCCCAGGACAGGGGCACACTGAAGCTTTCTTT
TRBJ2-7 14 TRBV19 - - CASSDRSSSYEQYF TGTGCCAGTAGTGACAGGTCTTCCTCCTACGAGCAGTACTTC
TRBJ2-3 13 TRBV18 many - CASSPPSSNTQYF TGTGCCAGCTCACCCCCCTCGTCTAATACGCAGTATTTT
TRBJ2-7 16 TRBV28 many TRBD2 CASSPLLAGGVWEQYF TGTGCCAGCAGTCCCCTACTAGCGGGAGGAGTATGGGAGCAGTACTTC
TRBJ1-1 13 TRBV11-2 many - CASSQTVGTEAFF TGTGCCAGCAGCCAAACTGTAGGCACTGAAGCTTTCTTT
TRBJ1-5 15 TRBV20-1 - TRBD1 CSVETPGQQNLAQHF TGCAGTGTCGAAACGCCGGGACAGCAGAATTTGGCCCAGCATTTT
TRBJ2-5 14 TRBV4-1 few - CASSPLVQSGTQYF TGCGCCAGCAGCCCCCTGGTCCAGTCGGGGACCCAGTACTTC
TRBJ2-2 16 TRBV5-1 - TRBD2 CASGRASGTPTGELFF TGCGCCAGCGGGCGGGCTAGCGGGACACCTACCGGGGAGCTGTTTTTT
TRBJ1-2 14 TRBV7-9 - - CASSPPRNNYGYTF TGTGCCAGCAGCCCCCCCAGGAATAACTATGGCTACACCTTC
TRBJ1-5 17 TRBV24-1 - - CATSDKGRRYSNQPQHF TGTGCCACCAGTGATAAGGGGCGTCGTTATAGCAATCAGCCCCAGCATTTT
TRBJ1-6 18 TRBV27 - - CASSLFYGSPSVNSPLHF TGTGCCAGCAGTTTATTCTACGGCAGCCCAAGTGTTAATTCACCCCTCCACTTT
TRBJ1-2 19 TRBV20-1 many - CSARPPRGSREPANYGYTF TGCAGTGCTAGACCCCCTCGGGGGTCGCGGGAGCCAGCTAACTATGGCTACACCTTC
TRBJ2-1 13 TRBV10-3 - - CAISVAANDEQFF TGTGCCATCAGTGTTGCCGCCAACGATGAGCAGTTCTTC
TRBJ1-6 14 TRBV14 - TRBD1 CASSLTGGQGSLHF TGTGCCAGCAGCCTGACAGGGGGACAAGGATCCCTCCACTTT
TRBJ2-2 14 TRBV7-9 many - CASSLGLYTGELFF TGTGCCAGCAGCTTAGGACTCTACACCGGGGAGCTGTTTTTT
TRBJ2-3 17 TRBV18 few - CASSYTYSDSSTDTQYF TGTGCCAGCTCGTACACTTATAGCGATTCTAGCACAGATACGCAGTATTTT
TRBJ2-3 15 TRBV2 few TRBD2 CASSQLAGGPVTQYF TGTGCCAGCAGTCAGCTAGCGGGAGGGCCCGTTACGCAGTATTTT
TRBJ2-7 14 TRBV18 many - CASSPTTIYYEQYF TGTGCCAGCTCACCGACGACTATCTACTACGAGCAGTACTTC
TRBJ2-7 15 TRBV6-1 - - CASSEVWKGLYEQYF TGTGCCAGCAGTGAGGTATGGAAGGGCCTCTACGAGCAGTACTTC
TRBJ2-1 15 TRBV7-3 - TRBD1 CASSSSGTGINEQFF TGTGCCAGCAGCTCCTCCGGGACAGGGATCAATGAGCAGTTCTTC
TRBJ1-1 12 TRBV2 many - CASRQGHTEAFF TGTGCCAGCAGGCAGGGGCACACTGAAGCTTTCTTT
TRBJ1-2 16 TRBV3-1 many TRBD1 CASSQGRGQGALGYTF TGTGCCAGCAGCCAAGGCAGGGGACAGGGAGCTCTTGGCTACACCTTC
TRBJ2-1 11 TRBV2 many - CASSITGGQFF TGTGCCAGCAGTATTACTGGGGGGCAGTTCTTC
TRBJ1-4 14 TRBV5-1 - - CASSLVRGGEKLFF TGCGCCAGCAGCTTGGTCAGGGGAGGGGAAAAACTGTTTTTT
TRBJ2-7 15 TRBV28 many TRBD1 CASRQKTGPPYEQYF TGTGCCAGCAGGCAAAAGACAGGGCCGCCCTACGAGCAGTACTTC
TRBJ2-7 14 TRBV5-5 - - CASLHGQGPDEQYF TGTGCCAGCCTACACGGCCAGGGTCCGGACGAGCAGTACTTC
TRBJ2-4 16 TRBV28 few TRBD2 CASSLPLSSGLMDQYF TGTGCCAGCAGTTTACCCTTATCTAGCGGACTAATGGATCAGTACTTC
TRBJ2-1 16 TRBV27 - TRBD2 CASSLSLASGYNEQFF TGTGCCAGCAGTTTATCGTTGGCTAGCGGCTACAATGAGCAGTTCTTC
TRBJ1-1 15 TRBV5-1 few - CASSLVGLKNTEAFF TGCGCCAGCAGCTTGGTGGGGTTGAAGAACACTGAAGCTTTCTTT
TRBJ2-7 17 TRBV11-2 - TRBD2 CASSQTPSGSSSYEQYF TGTGCCAGCAGCCAAACCCCTAGCGGGAGTTCCTCCTACGAGCAGTACTTC
TRBJ2-1 16 TRBV3-1 few TRBD1 CASSFFEGASYNEQFF TGTGCCAGCAGCTTTTTTGAGGGGGCTTCCTACAATGAGCAGTTCTTC
TRBJ1-1 14 TRBV28 many - CASRSGQPNTEAFF TGTGCCAGCAGGTCTGGACAGCCGAACACTGAAGCTTTCTTT
TRBJ2-2 15 TRBV9 - TRBD2 CASSEREGGAGELFF TGTGCCAGCAGCGAGAGGGAGGGCGGGGCCGGGGAGCTGTTTTTT
TRBJ2-7 15 TRBV7-2 - - CASSRRAGGLYEQYF TGTGCCAGCAGCCGGCGAGCAGGGGGGCTCTACGAGCAGTACTTC
TRBJ2-2 16 TRBV28 - TRBD1 CASSFIGQGRTGELFF TGTGCCAGCAGTTTTATTGGACAGGGGCGGACCGGGGAGCTGTTTTTT